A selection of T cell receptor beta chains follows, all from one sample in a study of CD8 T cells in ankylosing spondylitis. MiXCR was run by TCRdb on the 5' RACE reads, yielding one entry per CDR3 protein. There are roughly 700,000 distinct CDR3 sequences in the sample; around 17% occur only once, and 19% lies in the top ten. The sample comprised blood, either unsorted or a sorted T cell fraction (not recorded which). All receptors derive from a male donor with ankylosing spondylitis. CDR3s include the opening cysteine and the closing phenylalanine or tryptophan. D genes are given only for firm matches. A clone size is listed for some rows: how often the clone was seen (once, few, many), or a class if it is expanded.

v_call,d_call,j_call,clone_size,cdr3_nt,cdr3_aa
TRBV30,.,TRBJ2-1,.,TGTGCCTGGGCGGATACTAGCTACAATGAGCAGTTCTTC,CAWADTSYNEQFF
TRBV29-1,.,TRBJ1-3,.,TGCAGCGCTAAAATGGGTTCTGGAAACACCATATATTTT,CSAKMGSGNTIYF
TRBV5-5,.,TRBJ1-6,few,TGTGCCAGCAGCTTGGGACATTTTTATTCACCCCTCCACTTT,CASSLGHFYSPLHF
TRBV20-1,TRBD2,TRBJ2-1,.,TGCAGTGCTGTACACGGGACTACCTCCTACAATGAGCAGTTCTTC,CSAVHGTTSYNEQFF
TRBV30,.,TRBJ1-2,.,TGTGCCTGGAGTCCCTGGGGGTATGGCTACACCTTC,CAWSPWGYGYTF
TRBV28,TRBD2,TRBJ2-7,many,TGTGCCAGCAGCCGCGGGGGACCCTCCTACGAGCAGTACTTC,CASSRGGPSYEQYF
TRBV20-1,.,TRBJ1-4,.,TGCAGTGCTACCCGACGCCAAATTGGACTGTTTTTT,CSATRRQIGLFF
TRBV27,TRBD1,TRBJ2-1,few,TGTGCCAGCAGGAACGACCGGGACAGCTACAATGAGCAGTTCTTC,CASRNDRDSYNEQFF
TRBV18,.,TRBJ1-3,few,TGTGCCAGCTCACAGATCTCTGGAAACACCATATATTTT,CASSQISGNTIYF
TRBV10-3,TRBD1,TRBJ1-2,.,TGTGCCATCAGTGAGCGGGACAGGAGCCCAAATGGCTACACCTTC,CAISERDRSPNGYTF
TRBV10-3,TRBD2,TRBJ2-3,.,TGTGCCATCAGTGGGACTAGCGGGAGCACAGATACGCAGTATTTT,CAISGTSGSTDTQYF
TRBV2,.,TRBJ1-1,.,TGTGCCAGCAGTGAAGGGACCCATGAAGCTTTCTTT,CASSEGTHEAFF
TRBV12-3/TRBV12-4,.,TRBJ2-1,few,TGTGCCAGCAGGCCATACTCCGGGACACTCGAGCAGTTCTTC,CASRPYSGTLEQFF
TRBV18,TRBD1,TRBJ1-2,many,TGTGCCAGCTCACCGGGACAGGGGTCCTATGGCTACACCTTC,CASSPGQGSYGYTF
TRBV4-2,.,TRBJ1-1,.,TGTGCCAGCAGCCAAGTCGGAGGGATAAGGAGTGAAGCTTTCTTT,CASSQVGGIRSEAFF
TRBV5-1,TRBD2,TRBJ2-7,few,TGCGCCAGCAGCTTGGCCAGTCTAGCGGGGGTCGAGCAGTACTTC,CASSLASLAGVEQYF
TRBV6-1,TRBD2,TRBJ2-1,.,TGTGCCAGCAGTCGTCTAGAGCGGGATCGGGGTGAGCAGTTCTTC,CASSRLERDRGEQFF
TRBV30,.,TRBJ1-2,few,TGTGCCTGGAGTCTAGGTCCGGACACCCCGGATGGCTACACCTTC,CAWSLGPDTPDGYTF
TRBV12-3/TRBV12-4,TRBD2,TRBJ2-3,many,TGTGCCAGCAGTCCTAGCGGGGCAAGCACAGATACGCAGTATTTT,CASSPSGASTDTQYF
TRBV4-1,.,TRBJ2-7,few,TGCGCCAGCAGCCAAGATCGGGATCTCGAGCAGTACTTC,CASSQDRDLEQYF
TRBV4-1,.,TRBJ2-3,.,TGCGCCAGCAGCCAAGATCCGTGGGGTCGGATCACAGATACGCAGTATTTT,CASSQDPWGRITDTQYF
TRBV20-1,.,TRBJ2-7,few,TGCAGTGCTAGACTAATCTTGTGGCCGGGGGACTACGAGCAGTACTTC,CSARLILWPGDYEQYF
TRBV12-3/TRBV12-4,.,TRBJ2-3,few,TGTGCCTGCAGTTTATATCTCGAGGCGGGAAAGGGGCGGGATACGCAGTATTTT,CACSLYLEAGKGRDTQYF
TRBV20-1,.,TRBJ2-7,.,TGCAGTGCTAAAGAGGACACCCCCTACGAGCAGTACTTC,CSAKEDTPYEQYF
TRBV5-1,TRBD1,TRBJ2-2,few,TGCGCCAGCAGCTTACAAGGACAGGGGAACACCGGGGAGCTGTTTTTT,CASSLQGQGNTGELFF
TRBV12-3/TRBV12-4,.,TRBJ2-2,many,TGTGCCAGCAGTTTCGACTCCCCGGGCACCGGGGAGCTGTTTTTT,CASSFDSPGTGELFF